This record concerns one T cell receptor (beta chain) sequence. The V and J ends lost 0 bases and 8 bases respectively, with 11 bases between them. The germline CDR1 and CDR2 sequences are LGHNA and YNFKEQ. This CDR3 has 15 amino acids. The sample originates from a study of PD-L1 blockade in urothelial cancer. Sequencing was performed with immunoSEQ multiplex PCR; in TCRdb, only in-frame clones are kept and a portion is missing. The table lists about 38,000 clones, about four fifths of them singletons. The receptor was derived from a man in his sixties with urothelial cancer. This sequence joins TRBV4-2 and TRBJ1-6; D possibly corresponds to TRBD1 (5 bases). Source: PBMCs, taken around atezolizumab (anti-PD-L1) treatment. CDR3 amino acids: CASSQDPTDYSPLHF. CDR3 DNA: TGTGCCAGCAGCCAAGATCCGACAGATTATTCACCCCTCCACTTT.